This T cell receptor (beta chain) was identified during a study of early T cells in non-severe SARS-CoV-2 infection. Study overall: RNA in bulk from unsorted whole blood was sequenced, and chains were unpaired.

Regarding the study as a whole: Lookups in VDJdb leaned toward anti-spike CD8 responses and missed private and CD4 specificities.

Individual cDNA molecules received unique molecular identifiers during library preparation. MiXCR, run by TCRdb on the 5' RACE reads, gives a single entry per CDR3 protein. The repertoire includes 55,000 to 65,000 distinct CDR3 sequences, roughly a tenth of them detected once, and 1.7% sits in the top ten. The CDR3 has 17 residues. Germline-derived CDR1 and CDR2 are DFQATT and SNEGSKA (reference sequence). Trimming removed 0 bases at V and 6 bases at J, with 20 bases between. In the case of this clonotype: As yet, its antigen is unknown.

The chain uses TRBV20-1 and TRBJ1-4; D is possibly TRBD1 (5 bases). This clonotype was obtained from an adult who was a healthcare worker with PCR-confirmed SARS-CoV-2 infection or an uninfected control (not recorded which). The sequencing sample was made of whole blood. In DNA form, the CDR3 reads TGCAGTGCTAGAGACTCGGGGGAAACAGAGTGGGATGAAAAACTGTTTTTT. Encoded protein: CSARDSGETEWDEKLFF.